The 20 T cell receptor beta chains below were found in one sample sequenced in a study of control samples from healthy donors and cancer patients. Repertoires were generated with immunoSEQ multiplex PCR, while TCRdb's copy carries only in-frame clones and drops some. The profile shows more than 95,000 clones, approximately 95% of them singletons. The sequenced material came from blood. Source of these receptors: a man aged 18 to 29 in good health.

The V gene is TRBV2, the J gene TRBJ1-1; D remains ambiguous. Trimming stripped 1 base from V and 1 base from J, with 4 bases between. Germline assignment: CDR1 SNHLY and CDR2 FYNNEI. CDR3 length: 13 amino acids. The chain's CDR3 is CASSEGENTEAFF. CDR3 bases: TGTGCCAGCAGTGAAGGTGAGAACACTGAAGCTTTCTTT.

The V call is TRBV6-4, the J call TRBJ2-7; perhaps TRBD1 as D (5 bases). The CDR3 has 14 amino acids. Germline loops: CDR1 MRHNA, CDR2 SNTAGT. Trimming shortened V by 3 bases and J by 5 bases, and 14 bases separated the two germline ends. The CDR3: CASSEGDGENEQYF. CDR3 nucleotide sequence: TGTGCCAGCAGTGAAGGGGATGGGGAAAACGAGCAGTACTTC.

The chain employs TRBV7-2 and TRBJ1-1, with D unresolved. V shed 1 base and J shed 1 base, with 7 bases lying between them. CDR3 length: 14 amino acids. Germline CDR1 SGHTA, CDR2 FQGNSA. CDR3 sequence reads: CASSLESENTEAFF. Here the CDR3 DNA reads TGTGCCAGCAGCTTAGAATCAGAGAACACTGAAGCTTTCTTT.

V and J are TRBV4-1 and TRBJ1-1; no reliable D call. The CDR3 contains 13 residues. Trimming took 4 bases from V and 1 from J, leaving 7 bases between them. The germline gives CDR1 MGHRA, CDR2 YSYEKL. The CDR3 spells CASSRQENTEAFF. The DNA for the CDR3 is TGCGCCAGCAGCCGGCAGGAGAACACTGAAGCTTTCTTT.

The rearrangement links TRBV27 to TRBJ2-7, with 10 bases lining up with TRBD1. Germline V gene lookup returns CDR1 MNHEY and CDR2 SMNVEV (reference sequence). The CDR3 spans 15 residues. V lost 4 bases and J lost 6; bases outside the gene matches: 9. The CDR3 protein is CASSSSGTGEPEQYF. The CDR3 DNA sequence: TGTGCCAGCAGTTCATCCGGGACAGGGGAACCCGAGCAGTACTTC.

This sequence joins TRBV7-9 and TRBJ2-3; D remains ambiguous. V lost 3 bases and J 6 bases, leaving 10 bases between the germline ends. The CDR3 length is 13 residues. CDR1 and CDR2 (germline): SEHNR, FQNEAQ (reference sequence). The CDR3 nucleotides are TGTGCCAGCAGCTTCGAAGGAATGGATACGCAGTATTTT. Encoded protein: CASSFEGMDTQYF. Full variable domain (rest looked up from reference TRBV7-9 and TRBJ2-3): DTGVSQNPRHKITKRGQNVTFRCDPISEHNRLYWYRQTLGQGPEFLTYFQNEAQLEKSRLLSDRFSAERPKGSFSTLEIQRTEQGDSAMYLCASSFEGMDTQYFGPGTRLTVL.

V gene TRBV3-1 (or the pseudogene TRBV3-2) combines with J gene TRBJ2-1, with 10 bases lining up with TRBD1. The CDR3 has 12 residues. Trimming at V came to 4 bases and at J to 15 bases, leaving 6 bases not matched to a gene. Germline V gives CDR1 LGHDT, CDR2 YNNKEL (reference sequence). The CDR3 here is CASSRGTGALFF. The CDR3 coding sequence is TGTGCCAGCAGCCGAGGGACAGGGGCTTTGTTCTTC.

This clone was observed a single time. This chain connects TRBV2 to TRBJ2-5; D not certain. The CDR3 is 13 amino acids. V was shortened by 3 bases and J by 5 bases, with 10 bases between the two germline ends. The germline CDR1 and CDR2 sequences are SNHLY and FYNNEI. This CDR3 reads CASSDTFGETQYF. As DNA, the CDR3 is TGTGCCAGCAGTGACACCTTCGGGGAGACCCAGTACTTC. Full variable domain (missing parts from reference TRBV2 and TRBJ2-5): EPEVTQTPSHQVTQMGQEVILRCVPISNHLYFYWYRQILGQKVEFLVSFYNNEISEKSEIFDDQFSVERPDGSNFTLKIRSTKLEDSAMYFCASSDTFGETQYFGPGTRLLVL.

This clone was seen just once. V and J are TRBV14 and TRBJ1-1; no firm D call. Germline V gene sequence: CDR1 SGHDN, CDR2 FVKESK. V was shortened by 4 bases and J by 1 base, with 7 bases between the two germline ends. This CDR3 has 13 amino acids. The CDR3 DNA is TGTGCCAGCAGCCCCATTGCGAACACTGAAGCTTTCTTT. The encoded protein is CASSPIANTEAFF.

This sequence joins TRBV27 and TRBJ1-1, with 7 bases matching TRBD1. Germline CDR1 reads MNHEY; CDR2 reads SMNVEV (reference sequence). V shed 3 bases and J 3 bases; nucleotides not matched to a gene: 7. This CDR3 is 15 amino acids long. The CDR3 DNA follows: TGTGCCAGCAGTTTTTGGCAGGGGGGAGACACTGAAGCTTTCTTT. As protein: CASSFWQGGDTEAFF.

The J gene is TRBJ1-2, the V gene TRBV2, with D possibly TRBD1 on 6 matching bases. The germline V gene encodes CDR1 SNHLY and CDR2 FYNNEI. The CDR3 covers 15 residues. Trimming pared 4 bases from V and 6 bases from J, leaving 18 bases between. CDR3 region: CASSGGLGGENGYTF. CDR3 in DNA: TGTGCCAGCAGTGGAGGCCTAGGGGGGGAGAATGGCTACACCTTC.

This chain uses TRBV6-1 with TRBJ2-1; a possible D gene is TRBD2 (6 bases). There are 16 residues in the CDR3. The ends were cut back, 0 bases at V and 4 bases at J, with 13 bases in the middle. Germline CDR1 is MNHNS and CDR2 is SASEGT. Here the CDR3 reads CASSEALHGSYNEQFF. CDR3 bases: TGTGCCAGCAGTGAAGCGCTTCACGGGAGTTACAATGAGCAGTTCTTC.

The CDR3 here is CASSDSNSGNEKLFF. Written as DNA, the CDR3 is TGTGCCAGCAGTGACTCGAATTCGGGGAATGAAAAACTGTTTTTT. The V call is TRBV6-4, the J call TRBJ1-4; D is uncertain. V lost 0 bases to trimming and J lost 5 bases, with 10 bases between them. The CDR3 has 15 residues. CDR1 is MRHNA, CDR2 SNTAGT, per germline.

The CDR3 region is CASAPGQANEQYF. The CDR3 DNA reads as TGTGCTAGTGCCCCCGGGCAGGCCAACGAGCAGTACTTC. The rearrangement links TRBV12-5 to TRBJ2-7, with unresolved D. The germline gives CDR1 LGHNT, CDR2 FRNRAP. This CDR3 has 13 amino acids. The ends were cut back, 7 bases at V and 5 bases at J, with 15 bases in the middle.

The chain uses TRBV27 and TRBJ1-2; no clear D gene. The CDR3 contains 14 residues. V lost 2 bases, J lost 2 bases, and 9 bases lay in between. The germline gives CDR1 MNHEY, CDR2 SMNVEV (reference sequence). The CDR3 is CASSLHGSNYGYTF. CDR3 sequence (DNA): TGTGCCAGCAGTTTACACGGAAGCAACTATGGCTACACCTTC.

The chain combines TRBV6-5 with TRBJ2-7; 7 positions agree with TRBD2. Losses at the gene ends were 6 bases for V and 2 bases for J; bases not matched to a gene: 7. In germline, CDR1 is MNHEY, CDR2 SVGAGI. This CDR3 region has 14 residues. The CDR3 here is CASSQAGLAYEQYF. The CDR3, as DNA: TGTGCCAGCAGCCAAGCGGGACTTGCCTACGAGCAGTACTTC.

The CDR3 spells CASSPTGREQFF. The CDR3, as DNA: TGTGCCAGCAGCCCAACAGGGCGTGAGCAGTTCTTC. V gene TRBV27 combines with J gene TRBJ2-1; tentative D call: TRBD1 (6 bases). This CDR3 has 12 residues. Trimming took 6 bases from V and 9 from J, leaving 12 bases between them. Germline assignment: CDR1 MNHEY and CDR2 SMNVEV (reference sequence).

The chain joins TRBV19 to TRBJ1-1; 7 nucleotides line up with TRBD1. CDR3 size: 15 residues. V lost 11 bases and J lost 6; bases outside the gene matches: 18. The germline gives CDR1 LNHDA, CDR2 SQIVND (reference sequence). CDR3 bases: TGTGCCGGAAAAAACAGGGGAGCCAATGGATCTGAAGCTTTCTTT. Encoded protein: CAGKNRGANGSEAFF.

The genes are TRBV5-6 and TRBJ1-1; D may be TRBD1 (5 bases). Trimming left V 1 base short and J 11 bases short, with 12 bases between. The V gene's germline CDR1 is SGHDT and CDR2 YYEEEE. CDR3 length: 12 residues. CDR3 sequence: CASSLRAQVAFF. CDR3 DNA sequence: TGTGCCAGCAGCTTGCGGGCACAGGTGGCTTTCTTT.

The genes are TRBV6-5 and TRBJ1-1; maybe TRBD1 (6 bases). The CDR3 sequence is 12 residues long. Looked up from germline, CDR1 is MNHEY and CDR2 is SVGAGI. V was pared by 3 bases and J by 9 bases, with 11 bases between. The CDR3 bases are TGTGCCAGCAGTTATGGTACAGGGCAAGCTTTCTTT. Its protein is CASSYGTGQAFF.